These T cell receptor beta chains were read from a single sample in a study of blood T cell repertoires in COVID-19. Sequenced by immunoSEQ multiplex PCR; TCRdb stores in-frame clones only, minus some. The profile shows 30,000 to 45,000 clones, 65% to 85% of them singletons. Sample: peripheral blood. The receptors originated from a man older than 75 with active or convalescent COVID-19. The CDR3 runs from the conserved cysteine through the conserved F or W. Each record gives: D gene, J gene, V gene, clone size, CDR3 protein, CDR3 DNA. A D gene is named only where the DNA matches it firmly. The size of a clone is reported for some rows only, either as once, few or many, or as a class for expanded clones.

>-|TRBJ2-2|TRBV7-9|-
CASSLTNIRGTGELFF
TGTGCCAGCAGCCTCACCAACATTAGGGGGACCGGGGAGCTGTTTTTT
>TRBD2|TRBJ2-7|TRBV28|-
CATAAGGSSYEQYF
TGTGCCACCGCGGCGGGAGGTAGCTCCTACGAGCAGTACTTC
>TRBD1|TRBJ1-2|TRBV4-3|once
CASAPGQTSYGYTF
TGCGCCAGCGCACCGGGACAGACGTCTTACGGCTACACCTTC
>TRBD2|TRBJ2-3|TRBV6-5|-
CASTRAGGRIDTQYF
TGTGCCAGCACTAGAGCGGGGGGGCGGATAGATACGCAGTATTTT
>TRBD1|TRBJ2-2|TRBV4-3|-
CASSQRTGGTGELFF
TGCGCCAGCAGCCAACGGACAGGGGGTACCGGGGAGCTGTTTTTT
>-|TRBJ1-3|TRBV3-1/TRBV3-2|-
CASSHSSAGDSGNTIYF
TGTGCCAGCAGCCATTCCTCAGCCGGGGACTCTGGAAACACCATATATTTT
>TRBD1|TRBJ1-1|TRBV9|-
CASSVTGGWGTEAFF
TGTGCCAGCAGCGTAACAGGGGGCTGGGGCACTGAAGCTTTCTTT
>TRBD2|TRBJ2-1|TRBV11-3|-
CASSSPLADGLSSYNEQFF
TGTGCCAGCAGCTCCCCCCTAGCGGACGGCCTAAGCTCCTACAATGAGCAGTTCTTC
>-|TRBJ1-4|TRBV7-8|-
CASSLREGASEKLFF
TGTGCCAGCAGCCTACGGGAGGGAGCCTCTGAAAAACTGTTTTTT
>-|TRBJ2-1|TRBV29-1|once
CSALSSHNEQFF
TGCAGCGCTTTATCTAGCCACAATGAGCAGTTCTTC
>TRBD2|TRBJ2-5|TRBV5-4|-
CASSLVSASGAETQYF
TGTGCCAGCAGCTTGGTATCGGCTAGCGGGGCGGAGACCCAGTACTTC
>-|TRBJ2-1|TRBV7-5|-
CVRSLVVNNGSYNEQFF
TGTGTCAGAAGCTTAGTGGTCAACAATGGCTCCTACAATGAGCAGTTCTTC
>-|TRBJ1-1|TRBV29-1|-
CSVRGMGSVYTEAFF
TGCAGCGTTCGAGGTATGGGGAGCGTTTACACTGAAGCTTTCTTT
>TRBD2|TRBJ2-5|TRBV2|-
CASSEVTSVETQYF
TGTGCCAGCAGTGAGGTGACTAGCGTCGAGACCCAGTACTTC
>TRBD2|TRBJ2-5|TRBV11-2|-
CASSLRAGGPEETQYF
TGTGCCAGCAGCCTACGAGCGGGAGGGCCGGAAGAGACCCAGTACTTC
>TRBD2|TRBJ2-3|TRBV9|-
CASSPSGRNTDTQYF
TGTGCCAGCAGCCCTAGCGGGAGAAACACAGATACGCAGTATTTT
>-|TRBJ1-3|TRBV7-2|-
CASSSLGSSGNTIYF
TGTGCCAGCAGCTCCCTGGGGAGCTCTGGAAACACCATATATTTT
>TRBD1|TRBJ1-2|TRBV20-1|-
CSASTGDPYGYTF
TGCAGTGCTAGTACAGGGGACCCCTATGGCTACACCTTC
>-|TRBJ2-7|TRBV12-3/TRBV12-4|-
CASSRVSQGEQYF
TGTGCCAGCAGCCGAGTATCCCAGGGGGAGCAGTACTTC
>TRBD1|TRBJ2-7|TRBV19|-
CASRKTGEFYEQYF
TGTGCCAGTAGGAAGACAGGGGAGTTCTACGAGCAGTACTTC
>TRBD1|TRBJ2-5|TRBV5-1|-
CASSLETGAQETQYF
TGCGCCAGCAGCTTGGAGACAGGGGCGCAAGAGACCCAGTACTTC
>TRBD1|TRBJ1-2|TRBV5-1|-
CASSFRTGGNISGYTF
TGCGCCAGCAGCTTCCGGACAGGGGGAAATATTAGTGGCTACACCTTC
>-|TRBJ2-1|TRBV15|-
CATVSIPGQGDNEQFF
TGTGCCACCGTGTCGATTCCGGGACAAGGAGACAATGAGCAGTTCTTC
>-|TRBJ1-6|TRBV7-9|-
CASSSHDFGGLGSPLHF
TGTGCCAGCAGCTCTCATGACTTCGGGGGATTGGGTTCACCCCTCCACTTT
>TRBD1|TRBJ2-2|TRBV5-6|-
CASSLEGAGTGELFF
TGTGCCAGCAGCTTGGAGGGGGCCGGAACCGGGGAGCTGTTTTTT
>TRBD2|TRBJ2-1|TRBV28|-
CASSPAGTSGHEQFF
TGTGCCAGCAGTCCCGCCGGGACTAGCGGCCATGAGCAGTTCTTC
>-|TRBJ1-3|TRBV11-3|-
CASSFARSGNTIYF
TGTGCCAGCAGCTTTGCCAGATCAGGAAACACCATATATTTT
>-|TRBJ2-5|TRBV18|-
CASSFRETQYF
TGTGCCAGCTCGTTCCGGGAGACCCAGTACTTC
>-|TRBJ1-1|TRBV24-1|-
CATSDAENTEAFF
TGTGCCACCAGTGATGCAGAGAACACTGAAGCTTTCTTT
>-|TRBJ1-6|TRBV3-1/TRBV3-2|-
CASSQVFLGSDSPLHF
TGTGCCAGCAGCCAAGTTTTCCTCGGGTCAGATTCACCCCTCCACTTT
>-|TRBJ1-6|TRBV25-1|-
CASSVQGRDSPLHF
TGTGCCAGCAGTGTGCAGGGGAGGGATTCACCCCTCCACTTT
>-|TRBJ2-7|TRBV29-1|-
CSVRRGGNGEQYF
TGCAGCGTGAGGCGGGGAGGTAACGGCGAGCAGTACTTC
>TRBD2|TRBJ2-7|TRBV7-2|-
CASSQARSSERGTYEQYF
TGTGCCAGCAGCCAAGCTCGATCTAGTGAGCGGGGAACCTACGAGCAGTACTTC
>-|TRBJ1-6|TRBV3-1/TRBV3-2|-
CASSQGFGGSPLHF
TGTGCCAGCAGCCAAGGTTTTGGAGGTTCACCCCTCCACTTT
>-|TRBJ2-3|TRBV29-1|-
CSVVVSVGTDTQYF
TGCAGCGTTGTCGTTTCTGTTGGCACAGATACGCAGTATTTT
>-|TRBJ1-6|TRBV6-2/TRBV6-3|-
CASSYSTPSSYNSPLHF
TGTGCCAGCAGTTACTCCACTCCGAGCTCCTATAATTCACCCCTCCACTTT
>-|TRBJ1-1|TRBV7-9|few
CASSLGQDLRNTEAFF
TGTGCCAGCAGCTTAGGACAAGACCTCCGGAACACTGAAGCTTTCTTT
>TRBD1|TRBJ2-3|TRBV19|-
CASSTRTATKTGRTDTQYF
TGTGCCAGTAGTACCCGGACGGCTACAAAGACAGGGCGGACAGATACGCAGTATTTT
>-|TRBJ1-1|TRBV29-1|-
CSVDWGGYTEAFF
TGCAGCGTTGACTGGGGAGGATACACTGAAGCTTTCTTT